The 10 T cell receptor beta chains below come from one sample, sequenced in a study of stem cell transplantation in POMP-related autoinflammatory disease. The repertoire was sequenced with immunoSEQ multiplex PCR; TCRdb's copy has only in-frame clones and lacks some. Of some 65,000 clones in the sample, under 95% were seen once. The material was CD4+ T cells from PBMCs, obtained after stem cell transplantation. These receptors were obtained from a human patient with POMP-related autoinflammation and immune dysregulation (PRAID). Some T cells may arise from the graft donor.

The gene calls are TRBV11-2 and TRBJ2-5; 10 bases are shared with TRBD2. The CDR3 is 16 residues long. V lost 5 bases, J lost 9 bases, and 15 bases stayed unmatched. Germline CDR1 reads SGHAT; CDR2 reads FQNNGV. CDR3 residues: CASSRPSGTSERSQYF. CDR3 coding DNA: TGTGCCAGCAGCCGACCCTCCGGGACTAGCGAGAGATCCCAGTACTTC.

This chain uses TRBV29-1 with TRBJ2-3; D may be TRBD2 (6 bases). The V end was cut by 5 bases, the J end by 1 base, with 13 bases between. The CDR3 loop spans 14 amino acids. Germline CDR1 and CDR2: SQVTM and ANQGSEA. The CDR3 sequence: CSVLSSVGTDTQYF. The DNA for the CDR3 is TGCAGCGTTTTATCTAGCGTCGGCACAGATACGCAGTATTTT.

This chain links TRBV24-1 with TRBJ2-1; D may be TRBD2 (5 bases). V lost 4 bases and J 2 bases, leaving 11 bases between the germline ends. This CDR3 is built from 15 residues. The V gene's germline CDR1 is KGHDR and CDR2 SFDVKD. The CDR3 loop is CATSDPGLTYNEQFF. The CDR3 region has the DNA TGTGCCACCAGTGACCCCGGACTTACCTACAATGAGCAGTTCTTC.

This clone was found once. The V call is TRBV25-1, the J call TRBJ2-5, with D tentatively TRBD1 (5 bases). Germline V gives CDR1 MGHDK, CDR2 SYGVNS. The V and J ends lost 1 base and 5 bases respectively, with 14 bases between them. The CDR3 runs to 15 residues. The chain's CDR3 is CASSEFSARAETQYF. CDR3 bases: TGTGCCAGCAGTGAATTCTCGGCCAGGGCTGAGACCCAGTACTTC.

The chain joins TRBV28 to TRBJ1-4; 7 bases agree with TRBD1. The CDR3 extends over 16 amino acids. Germline CDR1 is MDHEN and CDR2 is SYDVKM. With 5 bases clipped from V and 0 bases from J, the junction kept 6 bases outside the gene matches. As DNA, the CDR3 is TGTGCCAGCAGTGTTGGGACAGCTCCAACTAATGAAAAACTGTTTTTT. This sequence encodes CASSVGTAPTNEKLFF.

This rearrangement joins TRBV28 to TRBJ1-2; TRBD1 might be the D (5 bases). Trimming stripped 5 bases from V and 7 bases from J, with 17 bases between. CDR3 length: 14 amino acids. The V gene's germline CDR1 is MDHEN and CDR2 SYDVKM. The CDR3 reads CASSLKLQGSGYTF. As DNA, the CDR3 is TGTGCCAGCAGTCTCAAACTGCAGGGTAGTGGCTACACCTTC.

This chain uses TRBV5-1 with TRBJ1-2; a possible D gene is TRBD1 (5 bases). CDR3 length: 20 amino acids. Germline V lookup: CDR1 SGHRS, CDR2 YFSETQ. With 2 bases removed from V and 1 base from J, the gap between germline ends came to 27 bases. CDR3 protein: CASSFGPGGPGQPFNYGYTF. The CDR3 DNA is TGCGCCAGCAGCTTTGGACCCGGGGGTCCGGGGCAACCTTTTAACTATGGCTACACCTTC.

The genes are TRBV27 and TRBJ1-2, with TRBD1 identical over 8 bases. CDR1 MNHEY and CDR2 SMNVEV come from the germline V gene (reference sequence). The CDR3 length is 14 residues. J lost 4 bases, V lost 5 bases, and 6 bases had no gene match. CDR3 region: CASSRTGLAYGYTF. In nucleotides, the CDR3 is TGTGCCAGCAGTCGGACAGGGTTAGCCTATGGCTACACCTTC.

This rearrangement joins TRBV6-5 to TRBJ2-5; a weak D match, TRBD2 (6 bases). Germline CDR1 MNHEY, CDR2 SVGAGI. CDR3 size: 12 residues. V lost 4 bases and J lost 9, with 12 bases in between. This chain's CDR3 is CASSLGLSAQYF. In DNA, the CDR3 is TGTGCCAGCAGTTTGGGACTTTCGGCCCAGTACTTC.

This chain joins TRBV5-1 and TRBJ2-1, with D uncertain. The CDR3 has 13 amino acids. CDR1 and CDR2 (germline): SGHRS, YFSETQ. V was cut by 6 bases and J by 4 bases, with 11 bases left in between. CDR3 sequence: CASMGQEYNEQFF. The CDR3 bases are TGCGCCAGCATGGGTCAGGAATACAATGAGCAGTTCTTC. Supplemented by reference TRBV5-1 and TRBJ2-1, the full variable domain reads KAGVTQTPRYLIKTRGQQVTLSCSPISGHRSVSWYQQTPGQGLQFLFEYFSETQRNKGNFPGRFSGRQFSNSRSEMNVSTLELGDSALYLCASMGQEYNEQFFGPGTRLTVL.